Listed below are T cell receptor beta chains from one sample, sequenced in a study of cytomegalovirus exposure and HLA in healthy donors. The data were produced by immunoSEQ multiplex PCR, yet TCRdb's version contains in-frame clones alone and is incomplete. This sample has roughly 150,000 clones, with around four fifths found just once. Sequenced: PBMCs. Receptor source: a girl under 10 years old in good health and CMV-seropositive. Each CDR3 is given without its conserved first and last residue. Fields, in order: V gene, CDR3 protein.

V: TRBV5-1; CDR3: ASSRTGRNEKLF
V: TRBV30; CDR3: ACTYYGTGELF
V: TRBV13; CDR3: ASSFSSYNEQF
V: TRBV28; CDR3: ASRGTSGRPKSYEQY
V: TRBV14; CDR3: ASSWTSGIYNEQF
V: TRBV6-5; CDR3: ASSYSGQTYEQY
V: TRBV5-1; CDR3: ASSSLSSGGNEQF
V: TRBV4-2; CDR3: ASSPRREWPYEQY
V: TRBV7-3; CDR3: ASSTSGANTGELF
V: TRBV7-8; CDR3: ASSPGVRGLEQY
V: TRBV14; CDR3: ATLPGQGKGVRTDTQY
V: TRBV7-8; CDR3: ASSQTSGRVEQF
V: TRBV6-5; CDR3: ASTRGQGNEKLF